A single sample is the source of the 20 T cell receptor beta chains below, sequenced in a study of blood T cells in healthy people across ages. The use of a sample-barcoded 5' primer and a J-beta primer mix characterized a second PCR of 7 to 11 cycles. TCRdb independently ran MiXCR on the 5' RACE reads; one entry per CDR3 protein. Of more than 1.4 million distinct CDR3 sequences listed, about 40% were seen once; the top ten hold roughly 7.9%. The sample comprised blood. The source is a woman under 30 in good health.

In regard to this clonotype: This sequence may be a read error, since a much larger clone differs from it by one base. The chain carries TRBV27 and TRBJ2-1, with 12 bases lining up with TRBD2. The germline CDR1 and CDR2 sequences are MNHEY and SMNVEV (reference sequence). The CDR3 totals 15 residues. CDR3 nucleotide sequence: TGTGCCAGCGGTTTAGAGGGGACTAGCGGGAATGAGCAGTTCTTC. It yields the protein CASGLEGTSGNEQFF.

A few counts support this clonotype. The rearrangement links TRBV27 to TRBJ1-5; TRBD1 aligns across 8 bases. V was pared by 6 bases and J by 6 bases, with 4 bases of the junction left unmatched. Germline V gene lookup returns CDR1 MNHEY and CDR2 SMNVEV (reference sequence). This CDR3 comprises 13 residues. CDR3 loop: CASRDRVGQPQHF. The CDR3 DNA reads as TGTGCCAGCAGGGACAGGGTCGGTCAGCCCCAGCATTTT.

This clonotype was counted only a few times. The CDR3 DNA reads TGTGCCAGCAGCCCCGGGCAGACCAATTCACCCCTCCACTTT. Protein: CASSPGQTNSPLHF. This chain links TRBV3-1 with TRBJ1-6; no definite D call. V was clipped by 4 bases and J by 7 bases, with 11 bases between them. Germline V gene data show CDR1 as LGHDT and CDR2 as YNNKEL (reference sequence). This CDR3 comprises 14 residues. Full variable domain (remainder filled in from reference TRBV3-1 and TRBJ1-6): DTAVSQTPKYLVTQMGNDKSIKCEQNLGHDTMYWYKQDSKKFLKIMFSYNNKELIINETVPNRFSPKSPDKAHLNLHINSLELGDSAVYFCASSPGQTNSPLHFGNGTRLTVT.

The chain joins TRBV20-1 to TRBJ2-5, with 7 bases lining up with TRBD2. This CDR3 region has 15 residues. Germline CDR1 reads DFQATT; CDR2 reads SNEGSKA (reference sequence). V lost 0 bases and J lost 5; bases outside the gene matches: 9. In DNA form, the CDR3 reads TGCAGTGCTAGAGATCGGTTGGGCGGGAGCGAGACCCAGTACTTC. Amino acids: CSARDRLGGSETQYF.

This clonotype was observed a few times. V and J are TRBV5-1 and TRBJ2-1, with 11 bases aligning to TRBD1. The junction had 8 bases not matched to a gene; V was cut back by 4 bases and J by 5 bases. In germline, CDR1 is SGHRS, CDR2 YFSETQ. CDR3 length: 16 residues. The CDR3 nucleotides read TGCGCCAGCAGCCTTTTACCGGGACAGGGGGACAATGAGCAGTTCTTC. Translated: CASSLLPGQGDNEQFF.

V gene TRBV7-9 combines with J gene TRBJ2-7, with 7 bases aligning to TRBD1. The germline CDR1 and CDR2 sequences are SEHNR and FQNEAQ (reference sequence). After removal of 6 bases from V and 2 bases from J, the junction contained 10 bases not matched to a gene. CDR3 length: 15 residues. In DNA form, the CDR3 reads TGTGCCAGCAGTCGTACCGGGACAGTGACCTACGAGCAGTACTTC. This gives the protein CASSRTGTVTYEQYF.

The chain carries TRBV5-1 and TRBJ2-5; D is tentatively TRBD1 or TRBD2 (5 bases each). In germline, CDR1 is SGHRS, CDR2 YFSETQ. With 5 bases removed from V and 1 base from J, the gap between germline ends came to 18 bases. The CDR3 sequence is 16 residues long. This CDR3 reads CASRKIGDRSQETQYF. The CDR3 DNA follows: TGCGCCAGCAGGAAAATTGGGGACCGCTCCCAAGAGACCCAGTACTTC.

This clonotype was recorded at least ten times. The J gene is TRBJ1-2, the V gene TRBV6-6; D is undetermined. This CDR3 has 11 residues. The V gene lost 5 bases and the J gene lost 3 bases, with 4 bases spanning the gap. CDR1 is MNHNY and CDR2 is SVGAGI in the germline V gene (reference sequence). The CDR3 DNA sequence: TGTGCCAGCAGTGCCGACTATGGCTACACCTTC. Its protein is CASSADYGYTF.

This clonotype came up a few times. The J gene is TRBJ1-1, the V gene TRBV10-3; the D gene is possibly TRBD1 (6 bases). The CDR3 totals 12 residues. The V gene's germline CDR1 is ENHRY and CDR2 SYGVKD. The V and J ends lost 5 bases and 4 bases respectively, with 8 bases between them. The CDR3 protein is CAISQGSTEAFF. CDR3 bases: TGTGCCATCAGTCAGGGGTCCACTGAAGCTTTCTTT.

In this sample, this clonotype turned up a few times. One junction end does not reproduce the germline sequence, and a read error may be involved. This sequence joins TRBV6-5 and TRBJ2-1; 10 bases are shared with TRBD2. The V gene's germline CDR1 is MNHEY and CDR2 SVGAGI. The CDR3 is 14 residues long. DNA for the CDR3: TGCGCCAGCAGCCGGACTAGCGGTATCAATGAGCAGTTCTTC. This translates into CASSRTSGINEQFF.

The CDR3 spells CASSVASGSYNEQFF. The DNA for the CDR3 is TGCGCCAGCAGCGTGGCTAGCGGGAGCTACAATGAGCAGTTCTTC. The chain links TRBV5-1 to TRBJ2-1; 10 bases line up with TRBD2. The J segment lost 3 bases and the V segment lost 4 bases, leaving 4 bases of the junction unmatched. The germline CDR1 and CDR2 sequences are SGHRS and YFSETQ. The CDR3 runs 15 residues.

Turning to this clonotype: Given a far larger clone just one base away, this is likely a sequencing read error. The CDR3 region has the DNA TGTGCCAGCAGCCCCTGCACAGATACGCAGTATTTT. Translating it yields CASSPCTDTQYF. The chain links TRBV14 to TRBJ2-3; D remains unclear. The germline V and J ends were trimmed by 4 bases and 1 base, with 3 bases remaining between them. Germline V gene lookup returns CDR1 SGHDN and CDR2 FVKESK. This CDR3 contains 12 residues.

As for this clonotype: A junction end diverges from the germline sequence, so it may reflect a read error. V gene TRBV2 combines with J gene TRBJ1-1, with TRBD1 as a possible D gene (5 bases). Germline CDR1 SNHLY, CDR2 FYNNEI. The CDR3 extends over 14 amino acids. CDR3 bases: TGCGCCAGCAGTGATATTCAGGGTGAGGCTGAAGCTTTCTTT. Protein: CASSDIQGEAEAFF.

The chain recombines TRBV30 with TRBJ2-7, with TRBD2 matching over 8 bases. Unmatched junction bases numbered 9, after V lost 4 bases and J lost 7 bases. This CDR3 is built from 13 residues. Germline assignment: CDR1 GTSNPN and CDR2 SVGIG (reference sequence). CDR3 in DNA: TGTGCCTGGAACCGGGGGGGGTACAATGAGCAGTACTTC. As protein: CAWNRGGYNEQYF.

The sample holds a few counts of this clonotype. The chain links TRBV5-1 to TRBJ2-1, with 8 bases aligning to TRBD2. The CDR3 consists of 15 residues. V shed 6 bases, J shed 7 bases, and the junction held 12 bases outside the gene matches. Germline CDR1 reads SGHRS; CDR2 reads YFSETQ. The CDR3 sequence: CASTILAEGGNEQFF. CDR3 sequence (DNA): TGCGCCAGCACTATACTAGCGGAAGGGGGTAATGAGCAGTTCTTC.

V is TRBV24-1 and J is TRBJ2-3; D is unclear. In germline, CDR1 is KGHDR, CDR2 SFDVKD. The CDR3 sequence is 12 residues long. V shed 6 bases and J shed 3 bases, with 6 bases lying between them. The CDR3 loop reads CATSSVTDTQYF. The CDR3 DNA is TGTGCCACCAGTTCAGTAACAGATACGCAGTATTTT.

CDR3 sequence: CSARPSGGNSPLHF. Written as DNA, the CDR3 is TGCAGTGCTCGACCGTCCGGCGGGAATTCACCCCTCCACTTT. The J gene is TRBJ1-6, the V gene TRBV20-1; D call uncertain. V gave up 5 bases and J gave up 7 bases, with 15 bases separating them. The CDR3 is made up of 14 amino acids. Germline assignment: CDR1 DFQATT and CDR2 SNEGSKA (reference sequence).

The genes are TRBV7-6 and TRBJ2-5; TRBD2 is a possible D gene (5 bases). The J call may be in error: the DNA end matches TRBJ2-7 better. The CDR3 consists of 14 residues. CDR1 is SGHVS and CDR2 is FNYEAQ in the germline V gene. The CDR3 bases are TGTGCCAGCAGCTCAGACGTTGCTGGGAGCGAGCAGTACTTC. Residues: CASSSDVAGSEQYF.

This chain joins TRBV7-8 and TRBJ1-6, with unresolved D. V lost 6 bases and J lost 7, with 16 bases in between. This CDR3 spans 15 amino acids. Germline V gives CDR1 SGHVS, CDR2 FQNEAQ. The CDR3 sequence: CASRQTGPTNSPLHF. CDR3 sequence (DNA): TGTGCCAGCAGACAAACCGGGCCCACGAATTCACCCCTCCACTTT.

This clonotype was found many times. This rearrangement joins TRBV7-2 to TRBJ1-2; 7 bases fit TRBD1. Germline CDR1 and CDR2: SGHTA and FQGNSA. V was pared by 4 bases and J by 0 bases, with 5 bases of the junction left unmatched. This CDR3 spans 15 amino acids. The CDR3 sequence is CASSSGQASNYGYTF. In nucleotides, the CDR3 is TGTGCCAGCAGCTCAGGACAGGCTTCTAACTATGGCTACACCTTC. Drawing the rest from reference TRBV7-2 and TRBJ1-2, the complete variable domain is GAGVSQSPSNKVTEKGKDVELRCDPISGHTALYWYRQSLGQGLEFLIYFQGNSAPDKSGLPSDRFSAERTGGSVSTLTIQRTQQEDSAVYLCASSSGQASNYGYTFGSGTRLTVV.